A selection of T cell receptor beta chains follows, all from one sample in a study of cytomegalovirus exposure and HLA in healthy donors. The data were produced by immunoSEQ multiplex PCR, yet TCRdb's version contains in-frame clones alone and is incomplete. Found here are about 94,000 clones, roughly 72% of them singletons; the top ten hold 20% to 25%. Sequenced input: PBMCs. Receptors originate from a man between 25 and 39 years old in good health and CMV-seropositive. CDR3s include the opening cysteine and the closing phenylalanine or tryptophan.

v_gene: TRBV5-1
CDR3aa: CASSFFSSNTGELFF

v_gene: TRBV6-5
CDR3aa: CASSTPAGGGGYTF

v_gene: TRBV7-9
CDR3aa: CASSPGTSGYEQYF

v_gene: TRBV7-2
CDR3aa: CASSFTFRAGRTYEQYF

v_gene: TRBV5-1
CDR3aa: CASSYRGYEQYF

v_gene: TRBV5-6
CDR3aa: CASSFVTLRNTEAFF

v_gene: TRBV7-9
CDR3aa: CASSPTSGRATDTQYF

v_gene: TRBV6-6
CDR3aa: CASSYSGGALPQHF

v_gene: TRBV5-4
CDR3aa: CASSLEGQETQYF

v_gene: TRBV7-3
CDR3aa: CASSPAGSLAEAFF

v_gene: TRBV7-7
CDR3aa: CASSLGQGLELFF

v_gene: TRBV18
CDR3aa: CASSDLAGVNEQFF

v_gene: TRBV7-8
CDR3aa: CASSVGLAGGETQYF

v_gene: TRBV19
CDR3aa: CATLGTPYQPQHF

v_gene: TRBV10-3
CDR3aa: CAISEGRGDSPLHF

v_gene: TRBV6-1
CDR3aa: CASSEGIYRGRITDTQYF

v_gene: TRBV27
CDR3aa: CASSLLGTGTYEQYF

v_gene: TRBV19
CDR3aa: CASSRPTGGRAGDTEAFF

v_gene: TRBV28
CDR3aa: CASRGTANQPQHF

v_gene: TRBV18
CDR3aa: CASSPQGTATRFTQYF

v_gene: TRBV19
CDR3aa: CAIAAAGGRTDTQYF

v_gene: TRBV27
CDR3aa: CASSPETSYQETQYF

v_gene: TRBV5-1
CDR3aa: CASSRDRAENIQYF

v_gene: TRBV2
CDR3aa: CASRRRGNTEAFF

v_gene: TRBV5-6
CDR3aa: CASRLEGRASTDTQYF

v_gene: TRBV11-1
CDR3aa: CASSLDRSYEQYF

v_gene: TRBV4-3
CDR3aa: CASSPEGQAYNEQFF

v_gene: TRBV7-9
CDR3aa: CASSLPGVNEQFF

v_gene: TRBV5-8
CDR3aa: CASSLAGQSFYEQYF